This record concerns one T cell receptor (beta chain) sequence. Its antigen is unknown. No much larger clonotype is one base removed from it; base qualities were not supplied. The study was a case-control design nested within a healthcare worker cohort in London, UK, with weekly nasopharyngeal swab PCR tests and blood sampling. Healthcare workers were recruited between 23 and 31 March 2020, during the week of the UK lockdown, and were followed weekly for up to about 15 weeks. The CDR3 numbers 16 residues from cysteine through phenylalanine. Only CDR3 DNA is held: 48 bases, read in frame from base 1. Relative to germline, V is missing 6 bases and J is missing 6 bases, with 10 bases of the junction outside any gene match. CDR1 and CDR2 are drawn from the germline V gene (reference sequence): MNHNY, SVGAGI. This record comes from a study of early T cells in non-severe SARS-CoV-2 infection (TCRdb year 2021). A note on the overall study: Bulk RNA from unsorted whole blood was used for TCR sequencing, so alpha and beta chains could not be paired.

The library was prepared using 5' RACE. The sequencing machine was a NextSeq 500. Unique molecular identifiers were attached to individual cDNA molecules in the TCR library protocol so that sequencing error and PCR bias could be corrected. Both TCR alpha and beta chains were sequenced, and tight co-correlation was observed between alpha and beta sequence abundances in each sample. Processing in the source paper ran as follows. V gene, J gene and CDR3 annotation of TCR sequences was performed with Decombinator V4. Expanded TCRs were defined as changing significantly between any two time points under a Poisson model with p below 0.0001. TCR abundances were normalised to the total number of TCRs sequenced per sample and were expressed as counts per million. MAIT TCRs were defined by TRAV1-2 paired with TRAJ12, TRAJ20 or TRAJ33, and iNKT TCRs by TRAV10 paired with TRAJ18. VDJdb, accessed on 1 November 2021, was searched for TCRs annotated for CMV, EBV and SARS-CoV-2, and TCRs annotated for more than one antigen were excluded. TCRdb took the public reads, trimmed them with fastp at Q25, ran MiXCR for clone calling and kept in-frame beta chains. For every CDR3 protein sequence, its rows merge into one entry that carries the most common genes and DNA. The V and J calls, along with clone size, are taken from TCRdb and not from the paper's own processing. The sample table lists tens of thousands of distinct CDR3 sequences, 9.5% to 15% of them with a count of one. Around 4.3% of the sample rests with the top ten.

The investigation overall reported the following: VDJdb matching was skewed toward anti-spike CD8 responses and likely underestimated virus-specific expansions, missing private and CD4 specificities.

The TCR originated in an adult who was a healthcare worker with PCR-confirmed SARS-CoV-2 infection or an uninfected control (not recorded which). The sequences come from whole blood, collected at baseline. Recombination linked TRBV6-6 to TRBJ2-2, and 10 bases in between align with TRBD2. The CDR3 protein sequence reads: CASSPPGLARAGELFF. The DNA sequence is TGTGCCAGCAGCCCCCCGGGACTAGCGAGGGCCGGGGAGCTGTTTTTT.